The clone carrying this TCR beta chain was observed a handful of times. As yet, its antigen is unknown. V shed 4 bases and J shed 0 bases, with 11 bases lying between them. This CDR3 contains 15 residues. Germline CDR1 and CDR2: SGHTA and FQGNSA. This specimen comes from a study of response to subunit inactivated influenza vaccine. General study points: The study's authors posited that every seasonal influenza vaccination enlists few new T cells.

TCRdb called the RT-PCR reads again in MiXCR, with one record for every CDR3 protein. Counted here are more than 200,000 distinct CDR3 sequences, 12% occurring once; the ten biggest clones make up 7.8%. The chain recombines TRBV7-2 with TRBJ2-3; unclear D gene. The sequence was obtained from a man aged 45-65 years who received an inactivated influenza vaccine. Sample: non-naive T cells sorted from PBMCs, taken around 14 days before vaccination. In DNA, the CDR3 is TGTGCCAGCAGCTCCCAGCGCGCTAGCACAGATACGCAGTATTTT. Protein product: CASSSQRASTDTQYF.